This is a list of T cell receptor beta chains from one sample in a study of resident and recirculating memory T cells in vitiligo. Profiled with immunoSEQ multiplex PCR; TCRdb holds only in-frame clones, not every one. The data hold fewer than 85,000 clones, with under 95% observed a single time. The sample consisted of blood. The receptor set was obtained from a male donor with vitiligo. Each CDR3 is given with its conserved first and last residue. D genes are given only for firm matches. Clone size appears in some rows only: once, few, many, or a class for an expanded clone.

cdr3_aa cdr3_nt j_call d_call clone_size v_call
CASSLAVEGSYNEQFF TGTGCCAGCAGCTTGGCGGTGGAGGGGTCCTACAATGAGCAGTTCTTC TRBJ2-1 NA NA TRBV5-4
CASSLEGLKLFF TGTGCCAGCAGTTTGGAGGGACTTAAACTGTTTTTT TRBJ1-4 NA NA TRBV28
CASNSGSPRAGELFF TGTGCCAGCAATAGCGGGAGCCCCCGGGCCGGGGAGCTGTTTTTT TRBJ2-2 TRBD2 NA TRBV2
CASSPRAGEQYF TGTGCCAGCAGCCCCCGGGCGGGCGAGCAGTACTTC TRBJ2-7 NA NA TRBV6-1
CASSGTSGRAGGTDTQYF TGTGCCAGCAGTGGTACTAGCGGGAGGGCCGGGGGCACAGATACGCAGTATTTT TRBJ2-3 TRBD2 once TRBV6-4
CASSQRTGIAGELFF TGTGCCAGCAGTCAGAGGACAGGGATCGCCGGGGAGCTGTTTTTT TRBJ2-2 TRBD1 NA TRBV27
CASSLTTGASYEQYF TGTGCCAGCAGTTTAACCACGGGAGCCTCCTACGAGCAGTACTTC TRBJ2-7 NA NA TRBV28
CASSFRQGTSGSPLIDTQYF TGTGCCAGCAGCTTCCGACAGGGGACTAGCGGGAGCCCACTGATTGATACGCAGTATTTT TRBJ2-3 TRBD2 NA TRBV7-6
CASSLIPGTVYEQYF TGTGCCAGCAGCTTAATTCCGGGGACAGTCTACGAGCAGTACTTC TRBJ2-7 TRBD1 NA TRBV7-2
CASSALRGATYGYTF TGTGCCAGCAGTGCCCTGCGGGGGGCCACGTATGGCTACACCTTC TRBJ1-2 NA NA TRBV6-5
CASSPDDREYQPQHF TGTGCCAGCTCACCAGACGACAGGGAATATCAGCCCCAGCATTTT TRBJ1-5 TRBD1 NA TRBV18
CASSPGLAGADTQYF TGTGCCAGCAGTCCAGGACTAGCGGGAGCAGATACGCAGTATTTT TRBJ2-3 TRBD2 NA TRBV7-3
CASSLVFARDSISGANVLTF TGCGCCAGCAGCTTGGTCTTTGCGCGGGACAGCATCTCTGGGGCCAACGTCCTGACTTTC TRBJ2-6 NA few TRBV5-1
CASSSSVDQETQYF TGTGCCAGCAGCTCCAGCGTTGACCAAGAGACCCAGTACTTC TRBJ2-5 NA NA TRBV7-2
CASSLLAGHLYTQYF TGTGCCAGCAGCTTACTAGCGGGCCACCTGTATACGCAGTATTTT TRBJ2-3 TRBD2 NA TRBV7-9
CASSFRGRVYEQYF TGTGCCAGCAGCTTCAGGGGGCGCGTCTACGAGCAGTACTTC TRBJ2-7 TRBD1 NA TRBV7-8
CASSVRGSSGNTIYF TGTGCCAGCAGCGTCAGAGGGAGCTCTGGAAACACCATATATTTT TRBJ1-3 NA NA TRBV9
CASRTGGAADEQYF TGTGCCAGCAGGACCGGGGGGGCAGCTGACGAGCAGTACTTC TRBJ2-7 TRBD2 once TRBV7-3
CASSTGNDGYTF TGCGCCAGCAGCACGGGGAACGATGGCTACACCTTC TRBJ1-2 NA NA TRBV5-1
CASSSRGAYEQYF TGTGCCAGCAGCTCCAGGGGCGCCTACGAGCAGTACTTC TRBJ2-7 NA NA TRBV7-9
CASSNSAGGVTKNIQYF TGTGCCAGCAGCAATAGCGCGGGAGGTGTGACCAAAAACATTCAGTACTTC TRBJ2-4 TRBD2 once TRBV4-2
CASSLGGSYSNQPQHF TGTGCCAGCAGCTTGGGAGGGAGTTACAGCAATCAGCCCCAGCATTTT TRBJ1-5 NA NA TRBV5-8
CASSWLSGTGYNEQFF TGTGCCAGCAGCTGGCTTTCCGGGACAGGGTACAATGAGCAGTTCTTC TRBJ2-1 TRBD1 NA TRBV7-2
CASSPSYRDYAYYNEQFF TGTGCCAGCAGTCCGTCTTACCGGGACTATGCTTACTACAATGAGCAGTTCTTC TRBJ2-1 TRBD2 once TRBV27
CASSLDTNYEQYF TGTGCCAGCTCACTAGACACCAACTACGAGCAGTACTTC TRBJ2-7 NA NA TRBV18
CASSLWGTPLNEQFF TGTGCCAGCAGTTTATGGGGGACTCCTTTGAATGAGCAGTTCTTC TRBJ2-1 NA NA TRBV28
CASSLTWEGPRLGNEQFF TGTGCCAGCAGCTTAACGTGGGAGGGGCCACGCCTTGGGAATGAGCAGTTCTTC TRBJ2-1 TRBD2 NA TRBV7-3
CASSFSSGELFF TGTGCCAGCAGCTTTAGCTCCGGGGAGCTGTTTTTT TRBJ2-2 NA NA TRBV11-2
CASSLRDRASGTSTDTQYF TGTGCCAGCAGCTTACGGGACAGGGCTAGCGGGACTAGCACAGATACGCAGTATTTT TRBJ2-3 NA NA TRBV7-8
CASSEGGRVRFF TGTGCCAGCAGTGAAGGTGGGAGGGTGCGGTTCTTC TRBJ2-1 TRBD2 NA TRBV6-1
CSVSGTAGETQYF TGCAGCGTTTCCGGGACAGCGGGAGAGACCCAGTACTTC TRBJ2-5 NA NA TRBV29-1
CASRTPGEEKLFF TGTGCCAGCAGAACACCGGGGGAGGAAAAACTGTTTTTT TRBJ1-4 NA NA TRBV6-5
CASSLEHNQPQHF TGTGCCAGCAGCTTAGAACACAATCAGCCCCAGCATTTT TRBJ1-5 NA NA TRBV11-2
CASSLRTPGAGETQYF TGTGCCAGCAGTTTACGCACCCCAGGGGCGGGAGAGACCCAGTACTTC TRBJ2-5 NA NA TRBV27
CASALAGEFSYEQYF TGTGCCAGCGCCCTAGCGGGAGAGTTCTCCTACGAGCAGTACTTC TRBJ2-7 TRBD2 NA TRBV27
CASSQGGTGGYGYTF TGTGCCAGCAGTCAAGGTGGGACAGGGGGTTATGGCTACACCTTC TRBJ1-2 TRBD1 NA TRBV6-1
CASSFAGTSGFQETQYF TGTGCCAGCAGTTTTGCCGGGACTAGCGGGTTCCAAGAGACCCAGTACTTC TRBJ2-5 TRBD2 once TRBV28
CASSYITGGVAFF TGTGCCAGCAGCTATATTACAGGGGGTGTCGCTTTCTTT TRBJ1-1 TRBD1 NA TRBV11-3
CASSPDGTIYNEQFF TGTGCCAGCAGCCCCGACGGGACAATCTACAATGAGCAGTTCTTC TRBJ2-1 NA NA TRBV7-3
CASSQTSGRTSYEQYF TGCGCCAGCAGCCAGACTAGCGGGAGGACCTCCTACGAGCAGTACTTC TRBJ2-7 TRBD2 NA TRBV4-3
CATHNEKLFF TGTGCCACCCATAATGAAAAACTGTTTTTT TRBJ1-4 NA NA TRBV28
CASSLAEYSGANVLTF TGTGCCAGCAGTTTAGCGGAGTACTCTGGGGCCAACGTCCTGACTTTC TRBJ2-6 NA once TRBV28
CASSLVTTGAFYNEQFF TGTGCCAGCAGCTTAGTAACAACAGGGGCCTTTTACAATGAGCAGTTCTTC TRBJ2-1 TRBD1 few TRBV7-2
CASKKPGETYEQYF TGTGCCAGCAAAAAACCAGGGGAGACCTACGAGCAGTACTTC TRBJ2-7 NA NA TRBV28
CASSQGPPGLYNEKLFF TGCGCCAGCAGCCAAGGTCCTCCGGGACTCTATAATGAAAAACTGTTTTTT TRBJ1-4 NA NA TRBV4-3